The 31 T cell receptor beta chains below all came from one sample that was sequenced in a study of human T cells and chemical hapten exposure. Specified time point: pre-sensitization, week 0. Stated treatment: therapeutic diphenylcyclopropenone sensitization with weekly scalp DPC. TCRdb re-called the RACE reads with MiXCR, one entry per CDR3 protein. In the table there are a few hundred thousand distinct CDR3 sequences, 7% to 10% of which are singletons. The starting material was whole blood, obtained in connection with sensitization to the hapten diphenylcyclopropenone (DPC). Receptors were obtained from a woman aged 40 to 50 with alopecia areata. Some clones in this sample may be carry-over from other donors' samples.

This chain connects TRBV4-3 to TRBJ1-1; D is ambiguous. Trimming removed 0 bases from V and 0 bases from J, with 5 bases in between. The germline V gene encodes CDR1 LGHNA and CDR2 YSLEER. The CDR3 contains 14 residues. CDR3 DNA sequence: TGCGCCAGCAGCCAAGATTCCTTGAACACTGAAGCTTTCTTT. Residues: CASSQDSLNTEAFF.

The chain employs TRBV7-2 and TRBJ2-2; 8 bases agree with TRBD2. The CDR3 contains 17 residues. Germline V gives CDR1 SGHTA, CDR2 FQGNSA. After removal of 1 base from V and 1 base from J, the junction contained 5 bases not matched to a gene. Here the CDR3 reads CASSLVSLAGNTGELFF. The CDR3 region has the DNA TGTGCCAGCAGCTTAGTGAGCCTAGCGGGGAACACCGGGGAGCTGTTTTTT.

Comment on this clonotype: This may stem from a read error, because a much larger clone lies one nucleotide away. The V gene is TRBV7-2, the J gene TRBJ2-3, with D maybe TRBD2 (5 bases). Deletions cut 5 bases from V and 2 bases from J, with 11 bases between. Germline V gene data show CDR1 as SGHTA and CDR2 as FQGNSA. The CDR3 is 14 residues long. CDR3 DNA sequence: TGTGCCAGCAGCCACGGACTTCTCACAGATACGCAGTATTTT. It specifies CASSHGLLTDTQYF.

This clonotype was observed many times. V is TRBV29-1 and J is TRBJ2-7, with 7 bases matching TRBD2. The V and J ends lost 0 bases and 6 bases, in that order; junction bases with no gene match: 8. This CDR3 region has 14 residues. Germline CDR1 SQVTM, CDR2 ANQGSEA. The DNA for the CDR3 is TGCAGCGTTGAAGAGTCCCCGGGGGGTAGCGAGCAGTACTTC. Amino acids: CSVEESPGGSEQYF.

This clonotype was seen more than once but under ten times. The V gene is TRBV12-3 or TRBV12-4, the J gene TRBJ2-7; D tentatively reads TRBD1 or TRBD2 (5 bases each). V was clipped by 5 bases and J by 4 bases, with 12 bases between them. CDR3 size: 13 residues. The CDR3 nucleotides read TGTGCCAGCAGTGCCGGGACGTATTACGAGCAGTACTTC. It specifies CASSAGTYYEQYF.

The chain uses TRBV7-3 and TRBJ2-2; D gene ambiguous. V lost 1 base, J lost 6 bases, and 6 bases lay in between. The CDR3 has 13 residues. CDR1 and CDR2 from the germline V gene are SGHTA and FQGTGA. The CDR3 DNA is TGTGCCAGCAGCTTAAATAAGGCCGGGGAGCTGTTTTTT. Translating it yields CASSLNKAGELFF.

In this sample, this clonotype turned up a few times. The V call is TRBV28, the J call TRBJ1-5; 10 bases fit TRBD1. Germline V CDR1 and CDR2: MDHEN, SYDVKM. The CDR3 totals 16 residues. V lost 5 bases and J lost 9; bases outside the gene matches: 13. The CDR3 here is CASSLLGTGDPRPQHF. The CDR3 DNA reads as TGTGCCAGCAGTCTGCTCGGGACAGGGGATCCCAGGCCCCAGCATTTT.

J is TRBJ1-3 and V is TRBV9; 8 bases match TRBD1. Germline V gives CDR1 SGDLS, CDR2 YYNGEE. V was clipped by 2 bases and J by 1 base; unmatched bases: 5. The CDR3 sequence is 16 residues long. Written as DNA, the CDR3 is TGTGCCAGCAGCGTGGACAGGGAGATGTCTGGAAACACCATATATTTT. Translated: CASSVDREMSGNTIYF.

In this sample, this clonotype turned up many times. J is TRBJ2-7 and V is TRBV20-1; 7 bases line up with TRBD1. With V trimmed by 2 bases and J by 6 bases, 7 bases remained unmatched. The length of the CDR3 is 13 residues. From germline, CDR1 is DFQATT and CDR2 SNEGSKA (reference sequence). The CDR3 reads CSARPTGSGEQYF. The CDR3 DNA reads as TGCAGTGCTAGACCGACAGGGAGTGGCGAGCAGTACTTC.

At least ten counts were recorded for this clonotype. The chain links TRBV29-1 to TRBJ2-1, with 10 bases matching TRBD2. The CDR3 has 12 amino acids. Per germline, CDR1 SQVTM and CDR2 ANQGSEA. Unmatched junction bases numbered 6, after V lost 6 bases and J lost 10 bases. The CDR3 spells CSVDPGLAEQFF. The CDR3 bases are TGCAGCGTCGATCCGGGACTAGCGGAGCAGTTCTTC.

This clonotype was observed a few times. The chain employs TRBV11-2 and TRBJ1-2; D call uncertain. V was pared by 5 bases and J by 4 bases, with 8 bases between. The CDR3 sequence is 12 residues long. Germline loops: CDR1 SGHAT, CDR2 FQNNGV. CDR3 nucleotides: TGTGCCAGCAGCAGGACTAGCTATGGCTACACCTTC. Residues: CASSRTSYGYTF.

The gene calls are TRBV7-6 and TRBJ2-1; TRBD2 aligns across 13 bases. The J segment lost 2 bases and the V segment lost 5 bases, leaving 6 bases of the junction unmatched. This CDR3 has 17 amino acids. CDR1 is SGHVS, CDR2 FNYEAQ, per germline. CDR3 region: CASSPRTSGGAYNEQFF. For the CDR3, the DNA is TGTGCCAGCAGCCCGAGGACTAGCGGGGGAGCCTACAATGAGCAGTTCTTC.

This chain links TRBV19 with TRBJ2-1; possible D gene TRBD2, 6 bases. The CDR3 is 16 amino acids. In germline, CDR1 is LNHDA, CDR2 SQIVND (reference sequence). V dropped 1 base and J dropped 4 bases, with 14 bases sitting between them. This CDR3 is CASSIGGRSFYNEQFF. CDR3 bases: TGTGCCAGTAGTATAGGAGGGAGGTCTTTTTACAATGAGCAGTTCTTC.

This chain uses TRBV7-2 with TRBJ1-3, with D unresolved. The germline gives CDR1 SGHTA, CDR2 FQGNSA. CDR3 size: 12 residues. V was cut by 5 bases and J by 6 bases, with 8 bases left in between. The CDR3 spells CASSLSSNTIYF. In nucleotides, the CDR3 is TGTGCCAGCAGCCTCAGTTCAAACACCATATATTTT.

This clonotype was seen a handful of times. The chain links TRBV5-1 to TRBJ2-1, with TRBD2 identical over 9 bases. The junction had 6 bases not matched to a gene; V was cut back by 1 base and J by 7 bases. The CDR3 has 15 amino acids. The germline V gene has CDR1 SGHRS and CDR2 YFSETQ. The CDR3 DNA follows: TGCGCCAGCAGCTTGAGGTTAGCGGGAGTTAATGAGCAGTTCTTC. Protein sequence: CASSLRLAGVNEQFF.

The chain joins TRBV6-5 to TRBJ1-1, with D possibly matching TRBD1 (6 bases). The V gene lost 4 bases and the J gene lost 5 bases, with 26 bases spanning the gap. Germline loops: CDR1 MNHEY, CDR2 SVGAGI. The length of the CDR3 is 18 residues. CDR3 nucleotide sequence: TGTGCCAGCAGTTCCCGACCGCCACAGGGTGGGTTTCGGACTGAAGCTTTCTTT. Translation gives CASSSRPPQGGFRTEAFF.

In its sample, this clonotype was seen many times. The J gene is TRBJ2-1, the V gene TRBV7-9, with D hard to call. Germline lookup yields CDR1 SEHNR and CDR2 FQNEAQ (reference sequence). The CDR3 spans 13 residues. V was clipped by 1 base and J by 3 bases, with 4 bases between them. The CDR3 loop is CASSLGLYNEQFF. CDR3 sequence (DNA): TGTGCCAGCAGCTTAGGACTCTACAATGAGCAGTTCTTC.

This clonotype came up many times. This chain joins TRBV11-2 and TRBJ1-1; 8 bases are shared with TRBD1. In germline, CDR1 is SGHAT, CDR2 FQNNGV. The CDR3 has 14 residues. J lost 6 bases, V lost 2 bases, and 5 bases had no gene match. Here the CDR3 reads CASSLPRTGPEAFF. In DNA form, the CDR3 reads TGTGCCAGCAGCTTACCCCGGACAGGGCCTGAAGCTTTCTTT.

This chain joins TRBV5-1 and TRBJ2-2; D is tentatively TRBD1 or TRBD2 (5 bases each). The CDR3 contains 16 residues. The V gene's germline CDR1 is SGHRS and CDR2 YFSETQ. V shed 2 bases and J shed 0 bases, with 11 bases lying between them. The CDR3 protein is CASSLWDPSNTGELFF. Here the CDR3 DNA reads TGCGCCAGCAGCTTATGGGACCCCTCGAACACCGGGGAGCTGTTTTTT.

This rearrangement joins TRBV4-1 to TRBJ2-5; D is unresolved. There are 15 residues in the CDR3. The V end lost 0 bases, the J end lost 5 bases, and 13 bases lay between the germline ends. Germline V lookup: CDR1 MGHRA, CDR2 YSYEKL. The CDR3 nucleotides read TGCGCCAGCAGCCAAGATGTTGGGCCGTGGGAGACCCAGTACTTC. Translated, it gives CASSQDVGPWETQYF.

V is TRBV7-6 and J is TRBJ2-1; the D is unclear. V lost 7 bases, J lost 8 bases, and 21 bases lay in between. The CDR3 is 15 amino acids. Germline loops: CDR1 SGHVS, CDR2 FNYEAQ. CDR3 nucleotide sequence: TGTGCCAGCACCCCACGTGGAATCTCTTCCGATGAGCAGTTCTTC. Translated, it gives CASTPRGISSDEQFF.

This clonotype was picked up a small number of times. This chain links TRBV28 with TRBJ1-1, with TRBD1 matching over 11 bases. Germline loops: CDR1 MDHEN, CDR2 SYDVKM. The CDR3 has 15 amino acids. Germline trimming cut 6 bases from V and 6 bases from J; bases unmatched to any gene: 9. For the CDR3, the DNA is TGTGCCAGCAGCTCAACCGGGACAGGGGGGCCTGAAGCTTTCTTT. This encodes CASSSTGTGGPEAFF.

In this sample, this clonotype turned up a few times. V usage is TRBV28 and J usage is TRBJ2-7; 7 nucleotides align to TRBD1. This CDR3 is built from 14 residues. Trimming removed 5 bases from V and 2 bases from J; junction bases left unmatched: 6. CDR1 MDHEN and CDR2 SYDVKM come from the germline V gene. The CDR3 is CASSGQVATYEQYF. Written as DNA, the CDR3 is TGTGCCAGCAGTGGACAGGTGGCGACCTACGAGCAGTACTTC.

Notes on this clonotype: A clone one base away is much larger, so this may be a read error. The chain couples TRBV13 to TRBJ2-2; D call uncertain. The V gene's germline CDR1 is PRHDT and CDR2 FYEKMQ (reference sequence). This CDR3 has 12 amino acids. V gave up 2 bases and J gave up 6 bases, with 4 bases separating them. The DNA of the CDR3 is TGTGCCAGCAGCTTATCCCCCGGGGAGCTGTTTTTT. Translated: CASSLSPGELFF.

This clonotype was counted a few times. This chain links TRBV20-1 with TRBJ2-1; 7 positions match TRBD2. Trimming cost V 0 bases and J 3 bases; bases outside gene matches: 5. CDR1 DFQATT and CDR2 SNEGSKA come from the germline V gene (reference sequence). This CDR3 is 15 amino acids long. The CDR3 region is CSAREPQRDYNEQFF. Written as DNA, the CDR3 is TGCAGTGCTAGAGAACCCCAGCGGGACTACAATGAGCAGTTCTTC.

This chain links TRBV5-5 with TRBJ2-1; 11 nucleotides line up with TRBD1. The V and J ends lost 4 bases and 7 bases, in that order; junction bases with no gene match: 10. The CDR3 consists of 16 residues. Looked up from germline, CDR1 is SGHKS and CDR2 is YYEKEE (reference sequence). The CDR3: CASSVGQGAIGNEQFF. CDR3 sequence (DNA): TGTGCCAGCAGCGTCGGACAGGGGGCAATTGGGAATGAGCAGTTCTTC.

This clonotype was seen a handful of times. This chain uses TRBV29-1 with TRBJ2-3; possible D gene TRBD1, 5 bases. The CDR3 is made up of 14 amino acids. Trimming removed 5 bases at V and 4 bases at J, with 16 bases between. The germline V gene has CDR1 SQVTM and CDR2 ANQGSEA. CDR3 sequence reads: CSVSRQFTADTQYF. The CDR3 region has the DNA TGCAGCGTTAGCAGACAGTTTACGGCAGATACGCAGTATTTT.

This clonotype was seen only a few times. The chain couples TRBV9 to TRBJ2-5; 8 nucleotides agree with TRBD2. The CDR3 runs to 14 residues. Germline V gene lookup returns CDR1 SGDLS and CDR2 YYNGEE. V shed 1 base and J 5 bases; nucleotides not matched to a gene: 4. CDR3 in DNA: TGTGCCAGCAGCGTAACGGGACTAGAGGAGACCCAGTACTTC. Its protein product is CASSVTGLEETQYF.

This clonotype occurred a few times. CDR3 sequence reads: CASSSGTGWDEAFF. CDR3 sequence (DNA): TGTGCCAGCAGTTCCGGGACAGGTTGGGATGAAGCTTTCTTT. V usage is TRBV27 and J usage is TRBJ1-1; 8 bases line up with TRBD1. Germline V CDR1 and CDR2: MNHEY, SMNVEV (reference sequence). The CDR3 spans 14 residues. V was clipped by 4 bases and J by 7 bases; unmatched bases: 8.

This clonotype was observed a few times. This chain uses TRBV6-5 with TRBJ2-1; 8 bases agree with TRBD2. The CDR3 is made up of 16 amino acids. The germline gives CDR1 MNHEY, CDR2 SVGAGI. V gave up 5 bases and J gave up 5 bases; unmatched junction bases: 11. The CDR3 protein is CASSRSSGRGHNEQFF. The CDR3 DNA reads as TGTGCCAGCAGTCGATCGAGCGGGAGAGGGCACAATGAGCAGTTCTTC.

CDR3 residues: CSARGPPQDRGNTIYF. The CDR3 region has the DNA TGCAGTGCTAGAGGCCCCCCCCAGGACAGGGGAAACACCATATATTTT. The rearrangement links TRBV20-1 to TRBJ1-3, with 7 bases fitting TRBD1. Germline lookup yields CDR1 DFQATT and CDR2 SNEGSKA (reference sequence). There are 16 residues in the CDR3. V lost 1 base and J lost 4; bases outside the gene matches: 10.